The source of this T cell receptor (beta chain) is a study of chemoradiotherapy in HPV16-positive cancers (dated by TCRdb to the early 2020s). For the study in its entirety: Functional T-cell assays on cells from two HPV16-positive patients defined candidate HPV-specific T-cell clones and common TCR motifs. Next, the candidate HPV-specific TCRs and motifs were followed in TCR repertoires from around 92 patients with HPV-related cancers. The study asked whether T-cell immunity against the HPV oncoproteins E6 and E7 changes during chemoradiotherapy and whether it affects survival. What the authors observed across the whole study: Expansion of candidate HPV-specific clones and E7-related TCR motifs was observed in the tumor microenvironment during treatment, whereas no such expansion was observed for non-HPV-specific T cells. The functional definition of HPV-specific T cells was derived from only a couple of HPV16-positive patients, and the survival association was reported for HPV16-positive patients. In HPV16-positive patients, expansion of HPV-responsive T cells during chemoradiotherapy was found to be associated with improved recurrence-free survival.

The library was built by means of the immunoSEQ multiplex PCR assay. TCRdb carries this immuneACCESS record with in-frame sequences only. Its versions omit some clonotypes, under half of them owing to an unresolved V gene in the studies checked, with the rest unexplained. In all, the sample holds some 70,000 clones, and 88% of those were seen once. The top ten clones comprise just over 4% of the sample. Repertoires were sampled repeatedly over the course of chemoradiotherapy so that clonal expansion in the tumor microenvironment could be followed. Via the germline V gene (reference sequence), CDR1 is PRHDT and CDR2 FYEKMQ. From the cysteine up to the phenylalanine, the CDR3 has a length of 16 residues. Here the CDR3 DNA is all that survives: 48 bases in frame from base 1. From V the trimming removes 0 bases and from J it removes 2 bases, while the gene matches leave 5 bases of the junction unaccounted for.

Remarks on this clone: Its antigen target is currently unknown. Qualities for individual bases were not recorded, and no much larger clone is one base off.

This material consisted of blood, taken from a patient who underwent chemoradiotherapy. The chain is encoded by TRBV13 joined to TRBJ2-7, with TRBD1 matching 9 junction bases. The TCR sequence derives from a human donor with HPV-associated anogenital cancer. In nucleotides, the sequence is TGTGCCAGCAGCTTAGGGGTTGGGGACAGGGCCTACGAGCAGTACTTC. It encodes CASSLGVGDRAYEQYF. The CDR3 plus the reference TRBV13 and TRBJ2-7 genes for the other parts give the full variable domain: AAGVIQSPRHLIKEKRETATLKCYPIPRHDTVYWYQQGPGQDPQFLISFYEKMQSDKGSIPDRFSAQQFSDYHSELNMSSLELGDSALYFCASSLGVGDRAYEQYFGPGTRLTVT.